A single sample is the source of the 5 T cell receptor beta chains below, sequenced in a study of cytomegalovirus exposure and HLA in healthy donors. In the PCR, 60 Vbeta and 13 Jbeta primers were used. The table came from immunoSEQ multiplex PCR; TCRdb's copy has only in-frame clones and leaves some out. The sample has about 51,000 clones, 65% to 85% seen once; the top ten hold around 2.5%. Sample: PBMCs. The receptors here all came from a boy aged 5-17 years in good health and CMV-seropositive.

The chain uses TRBV5-4 and TRBJ1-2; 8 nucleotides match TRBD1. Germline V gene sequence: CDR1 SGHNT, CDR2 YYREEE (reference sequence). The CDR3 runs 14 residues. Losses at the gene ends were 2 bases for V and 4 bases for J; bases not matched to a gene: 4. CDR3 loop: CASSLNRGFYGYTF. Written as DNA, the CDR3 is TGTGCCAGCAGCTTAAACAGGGGGTTCTATGGCTACACCTTC.

This chain uses TRBV27 with TRBJ2-3; 9 bases map to TRBD1. The length of the CDR3 is 16 residues. CDR1 and CDR2 from the germline V gene are MNHEY and SMNVEV (reference sequence). The ends lost 0 bases at V and 4 bases at J; junction bases unmatched: 5. CDR3 sequence: CASSLSTGGWSDTQYF. The CDR3 nucleotides read TGTGCCAGCAGTTTATCGACAGGGGGTTGGTCAGATACGCAGTATTTT.

The genes are TRBV4-1 and TRBJ2-7; 9 bases fit TRBD1. The CDR3 extends over 15 amino acids. V lost 6 bases and J lost 2; bases outside the gene matches: 8. Germline CDR1 and CDR2: MGHRA and YSYEKL. The CDR3 sequence is CASRNRQGGAYEQYF. In DNA, the CDR3 is TGCGCCAGCAGGAACCGACAGGGGGGGGCCTACGAGCAGTACTTC.

The gene calls are TRBV6-1 and TRBJ2-1, with D possibly matching TRBD2 (5 bases). The CDR3 consists of 14 residues. Trimming removed 1 base from V and 5 bases from J, with 9 bases in between. Germline V gives CDR1 MNHNS, CDR2 SASEGT. The CDR3 nucleotides are TGTGCCAGCAGTGAAGGACCGAGGGACAATGAGCAGTTCTTC. This codes for CASSEGPRDNEQFF.

V usage is TRBV11-2 and J usage is TRBJ2-7; TRBD2 might be the D (6 bases). The CDR3 length is 13 residues. Germline V gene sequence: CDR1 SGHAT, CDR2 FQNNGV. V was cut by 0 bases and J by 6 bases, with 9 bases left in between. CDR3 coding DNA: TGTGCCAGCAGCTTAGATTGGGGGGTCGAGCAGTACTTC. Encoded protein: CASSLDWGVEQYF.